This T cell receptor (beta chain) is from a study of blood T cell repertoires in COVID-19. Whole-study context: Samples came from the United States, Italy and Spain, spanning acute and convalescent COVID-19. The cDNA or gDNA used as material had been derived from T cells, B-cell-depleted T cells, or PBMCs.

Per the authors' pipeline: It was from reference gene primer amplification that nucleated cell counts were estimated. Clones were read by immunoSEQ multiplex PCR, and TCRdb kept only the in-frame ones, dropping some. V and J calls and clone size are those listed in that table; D and trimming were worked out from the DNA. The sample records 150,000 to 200,000 clones, 93% being singletons. The CDR3 consists of 16 residues. Germline values: CDR1 SGHAT, CDR2 FQNNGV. The V end was cut by 5 bases, the J end by 2 bases, with 18 bases between. Sequencing input: peripheral blood. V is TRBV11-2 and J is TRBJ2-5; D might be TRBD1 (7 bases). The TCR was taken from a woman aged 55-75 years with COVID-19, enrolled during active disease. The CDR3 spells CASSDTATGRQETQYF. CDR3 nucleotide sequence: TGTGCCAGCAGCGATACTGCGACAGGGAGGCAAGAGACCCAGTACTTC.